One and the same sample provided the 21 T cell receptor beta chains below, sequenced in a study of T cells in Graves' hyperthyroidism and ophthalmopathy. The investigators amplified TCR beta CDR3 regions from RNA transcripts. The TCR CDR3 was amplified in a first-round RT-PCR using the HTBI primer set. TCRdb itself ran the multiplex PCR reads through MiXCR, one entry per CDR3 protein. The sample consists of approximately 490,000 distinct CDR3 sequences, about 20% of them appearing once. The sequenced sample consisted of blood. All receptors derive from a woman between 65 and 79 years old with Graves' ophthalmopathy.

The gene calls are TRBV6-2 or TRBV6-3 and TRBJ2-7, with TRBD2 as a possible D gene (5 bases). The germline V and J ends were trimmed by 8 bases and 3 bases, with 11 bases remaining between them. This CDR3 comprises 12 residues. Germline-derived CDR1 and CDR2 are MNHEY and SVGEGT. CDR3 amino acids: CASGGHNYEQYF. DNA for the CDR3: TGTGCCAGCGGAGGTCACAACTACGAGCAGTACTTC.

This clonotype was detected ten times or more. V gene TRBV2 combines with J gene TRBJ1-1; tentative D call: TRBD1 (5 bases). The V gene's germline CDR1 is SNHLY and CDR2 FYNNEI. The CDR3 consists of 15 residues. V was trimmed by 2 bases and J by 2 bases, leaving 12 bases between them. The CDR3 protein is CASSEQGVGNTEAFF. As DNA, the CDR3 is TGTGCCAGCAGTGAACAGGGTGTGGGAAACACTGAAGCTTTCTTT.

V gene TRBV5-6 combines with J gene TRBJ2-1; D is undetermined. This CDR3 is 14 amino acids long. Germline V gives CDR1 SGHDT, CDR2 YYEEEE. Trimming pared 4 bases from V and 6 bases from J, leaving 14 bases between. This CDR3 is CASSLPGRFNEQFF. The CDR3 bases are TGTGCCAGCAGCCTTCCCGGTCGTTTCAATGAGCAGTTCTTC. Combining the CDR3 with reference TRBV5-6 and TRBJ2-1 gives the whole variable domain DAGVTQSPTHLIKTRGQQVTLRCSPKSGHDTVSWYQQALGQGPQFIFQYYEEEERQRGNFPDRFSGHQFPNYSSELNVNALLLGDSALYLCASSLPGRFNEQFFGPGTRLTVL.

The gene calls are TRBV27 and TRBJ1-1, with 7 bases matching TRBD1. Germline CDR1 is MNHEY and CDR2 is SMNVEV (reference sequence). The V gene end was trimmed by 5 bases and the J gene end by 3 bases; junction bases not matched to a gene: 12. This CDR3 is built from 16 residues. The CDR3, as DNA: TGTGCCAGCAGTCCCGGGACAGCAAAAGGATACACTGAAGCTTTCTTT. Protein: CASSPGTAKGYTEAFF.

The CDR3 DNA is TGCGCCAGCAGCCAAGAAAGCTCCTACGAGCAGTACTTC. Translating gives CASSQESSYEQYF. The chain recombines TRBV4-1 with TRBJ2-7; D remains unclear. The V end lost 0 bases, the J end lost 0 bases, and 3 bases lay between the germline ends. Germline lookup yields CDR1 MGHRA and CDR2 YSYEKL. This CDR3 is 13 amino acids long.

This sequence joins TRBV7-2 and TRBJ2-7; 9 nucleotides match TRBD2. This CDR3 is 15 amino acids long. V gave up 5 bases and J gave up 3 bases; unmatched junction bases: 8. The germline V gene encodes CDR1 SGHTA and CDR2 FQGNSA. Written as DNA, the CDR3 is TGTGCCAGCAGCCACTCTAGCGGGGCCATCTACGAGCAGTACTTC. Residues: CASSHSSGAIYEQYF.

The chain is built from TRBV10-2 and TRBJ2-7; 11 bases align to TRBD2. This CDR3 has 19 residues. Germline assignment: CDR1 WSHSY and CDR2 SAAADI. V lost 8 bases, J lost 2 bases, and 20 bases stayed unmatched. The CDR3 loop reads CASSHGGLAAAPAPYEQYF. In DNA form, the CDR3 reads TGCGCCAGCTCCCACGGGGGACTAGCGGCCGCCCCTGCCCCCTACGAGCAGTACTTC.

The rearrangement joins TRBV30 to TRBJ2-7, with 11 bases aligning to TRBD2. Germline trimming cut 5 bases from V and 6 bases from J; bases unmatched to any gene: 9. This CDR3 is built from 14 residues. Germline V lookup: CDR1 GTSNPN, CDR2 SVGIG (reference sequence). This chain's CDR3 is CAWRRLAGSGEQYF. In nucleotides, the CDR3 is TGTGCCTGGCGCCGACTAGCGGGGTCTGGCGAGCAGTACTTC.

A note on this clonotype: One junction end disagrees with the germline gene, perhaps due to a read error. The rearrangement links TRBV3-1 to TRBJ2-7; 12 nucleotides match TRBD2. This CDR3 region has 15 residues. CDR1 LGHDT and CDR2 YNNKEL come from the germline V gene (reference sequence). The CDR3 sequence: CASSHTGLAGNEQYF. The CDR3 nucleotides read TGCGCCAGCAGCCACACGGGACTAGCGGGCAACGAGCAGTACTTC.

This clonotype was counted between two and nine times. The V and J genes are TRBV20-1 and TRBJ2-1, with TRBD1 matching 7 bases. The V gene end was trimmed by 3 bases and the J gene end by 0 bases; junction bases not matched to a gene: 11. CDR3 length: 17 residues. Germline assignment: CDR1 DFQATT and CDR2 SNEGSKA (reference sequence). This chain's CDR3 is CSASSDGTAPSYNEQFF. The CDR3 DNA reads as TGCAGTGCTAGTTCCGACGGGACAGCGCCCTCCTACAATGAGCAGTTCTTC.

This clonotype was detected only a few times. The chain is built from TRBV6-1 and TRBJ1-5, with a possible D match to TRBD1 (6 bases). Germline V gene lookup returns CDR1 MNHNS and CDR2 SASEGT. The CDR3 is 14 residues long. V was pared by 2 bases and J by 6 bases, with 11 bases between. This CDR3 reads CASSELAGAQPQHF. The CDR3 DNA sequence: TGTGCCAGCAGTGAATTGGCAGGGGCTCAGCCCCAGCATTTT.

This clonotype showed up just a few times. The chain employs TRBV2 and TRBJ1-2; no reliable D call. Germline V lookup: CDR1 SNHLY, CDR2 FYNNEI. The CDR3 runs 12 residues. V dropped 3 bases and J dropped 7 bases, with 9 bases sitting between them. As DNA, the CDR3 is TGTGCCAGCAGTGAGGTACCAGTTGGCTACACCTTC. Its translation is CASSEVPVGYTF.

This clonotype was seen ten or more times. The chain combines TRBV28 with TRBJ2-1, with D maybe TRBD2 (6 bases). CDR3 size: 12 residues. The V end lost 6 bases, the J end lost 11 bases, and 14 bases lay between the germline ends. Looked up from germline, CDR1 is MDHEN and CDR2 is SYDVKM. CDR3 protein: CASRPALAQQFF. As DNA, the CDR3 is TGTGCCAGCAGACCTGCACTAGCACAGCAGTTCTTC.

This chain links TRBV28 with TRBJ1-2; a weak D match, TRBD1 (5 bases). The germline V and J ends were trimmed by 8 bases and 2 bases, with 15 bases remaining between them. CDR1 is MDHEN, CDR2 SYDVKM, per germline. This CDR3 is 14 amino acids long. CDR3 protein: CASSVVRGNYGYTF. The CDR3 region has the DNA TGTGCCAGCTCCGTGGTACGGGGGAACTATGGCTACACCTTC.

This clonotype was detected only a few times. The V gene is TRBV30, the J gene TRBJ2-1; D unresolved. The V gene lost 3 bases and the J gene lost 5 bases, with 11 bases spanning the gap. This CDR3 comprises 13 residues. Germline CDR1 reads GTSNPN; CDR2 reads SVGIG (reference sequence). CDR3 bases: TGTGCCTGGAGCGCTGGCGGAAACAATGAGCAGTTCTTC. Protein sequence: CAWSAGGNNEQFF.

This clonotype was seen a handful of times. The chain has TRBV7-9 and TRBJ2-2; 9 bases align to TRBD1. CDR3 length: 17 amino acids. Trimming took 0 bases from V and 6 from J; bases not matched to a gene: 8. The germline CDR1 and CDR2 sequences are SEHNR and FQNEAQ (reference sequence). In DNA, the CDR3 is TGTGCCAGCAGCTTAGCGGGAACAGGGGGCCTGGCCGGGGAGCTGTTTTTT. It translates to CASSLAGTGGLAGELFF.

This clonotype was detected a few times. The J gene is TRBJ2-7, the V gene TRBV2, with D possibly being TRBD1 (6 bases). Between the trimmed V and J ends, which lost 2 bases and 5 bases, there was a span of 10 bases. CDR3 length: 13 residues. Looked up from germline, CDR1 is SNHLY and CDR2 is FYNNEI. CDR3 nucleotides: TGTGCCAGCAGTGAATTCGCAGGGGACGAGCAGTACTTC. It is translated as CASSEFAGDEQYF.

This clonotype appeared many times. The rearrangement links TRBV2 to TRBJ2-3; the D gene is possibly TRBD2 (6 bases). V lost 6 bases, J lost 3 bases, and 13 bases lay in between. The germline gives CDR1 SNHLY, CDR2 FYNNEI. The CDR3 covers 14 residues. In DNA form, the CDR3 reads TGTGCCAGCAGGATTCGTCGGGGGACAGATACGCAGTATTTT. Translation gives CASRIRRGTDTQYF.

The table lists this clonotype with a few counts. The chain couples TRBV6-2 or TRBV6-3 to TRBJ2-1; 11 nucleotides align to TRBD2. V gave up 2 bases and J gave up 7 bases; unmatched junction bases: 10. Germline values: CDR1 MNHEY, CDR2 SVGEGT. The CDR3 loop spans 17 amino acids. This CDR3 reads CASSYPTSGSTRNEQFF. The CDR3 coding sequence is TGTGCCAGCAGTTACCCCACTAGCGGGAGTACCCGGAATGAGCAGTTCTTC.

This chain connects TRBV5-1 to TRBJ1-1; 11 positions agree with TRBD1. V shed 4 bases, J shed 10 bases, and the junction held 9 bases outside the gene matches. The CDR3 extends over 14 amino acids. Germline V lookup: CDR1 SGHRS, CDR2 YFSETQ. The CDR3 DNA is TGCGCCAGCAGCCCAGGACAGGGGGCTAACGCAGCTTTCTTT. Translating gives CASSPGQGANAAFF.

There are many counts of this clonotype. The V and J genes are TRBV7-9 and TRBJ2-7; 7 bases agree with TRBD2. The J segment lost 2 bases and the V segment lost 5 bases, leaving 9 bases of the junction unmatched. Germline V gene sequence: CDR1 SEHNR, CDR2 FQNEAQ (reference sequence). The CDR3 is 15 residues long. The CDR3 region is CASSPPGTTAYEQYF. The CDR3 DNA is TGTGCCAGCAGCCCCCCTGGGACTACTGCCTACGAGCAGTACTTC.